Each of the 4 T cell receptor beta chains below was sequenced from the same sample in a study of identifying expanded T cells in peripheral blood. Assay used: immunoSEQ multiplex PCR; TCRdb lists only in-frame clones, some missing. This sample yields tens of thousands of clones, of which 70% to 90% are seen a single time; around 2.7% belongs to the top ten. The sample comprised blood. The receptors here all came from a person aged 18 to 75 in good health.

The rearrangement uses TRBV7-2 and TRBJ2-5; 7 bases map to TRBD2. Trimming took 0 bases from V and 1 from J; bases not matched to a gene: 5. This CDR3 region has 16 residues. Germline V gene data show CDR1 as SGHTA and CDR2 as FQGNSA. CDR3 region: CASSLAASGGQETQYF. The CDR3 nucleotides read TGTGCCAGCAGCTTAGCGGCCTCGGGGGGCCAAGAGACCCAGTACTTC.

The chain couples TRBV6-5 to TRBJ2-7; weak D call: TRBD1 (5 bases). The germline gives CDR1 MNHEY, CDR2 SVGAGI. The CDR3 is 13 residues long. Trimming took off 5 bases at V and 2 bases at J, with 10 bases between the two ends. CDR3 nucleotides: TGTGCCAGCAGTCAACGACAGCCCTACGAGCAGTACTTC. This translates into CASSQRQPYEQYF.

The chain links TRBV11-1 to TRBJ2-6, with D uncertain. The CDR3 has 14 residues. From germline, CDR1 is SGHAT and CDR2 FQDESV (reference sequence). V shed 3 bases and J shed 4 bases, with 7 bases lying between them. CDR3 nucleotides: TGTGCCAGCAGCTTGCCTGGGGGGGCCAACGTCCTGACTTTC. It translates to CASSLPGGANVLTF.

The chain combines TRBV19 with TRBJ2-3; unclear D gene. The germline V and J ends were trimmed by 4 bases and 2 bases, with 13 bases remaining between them. This CDR3 has 15 amino acids. The germline CDR1 and CDR2 sequences are LNHDA and SQIVND (reference sequence). The CDR3 is CASSTDGYYTDTQYF. Here the CDR3 DNA reads TGTGCCAGTAGTACGGACGGCTATTACACAGATACGCAGTATTTT.